These T cell receptor beta chains were read from a single sample in a study of vaccination and CD4 T cells after COVID-19. Via MiXCR, TCRdb re-called the PCR reads, giving one row per CDR3 protein. Among 8,500 to 11,000 distinct CDR3 sequences listed, approximately 59% were seen once. These receptors' antigens are unknown. Sample: CD4+ T cells from blood, cultured in vitro. The receptors shown here come from a human donor who had recovered from COVID-19. The CDR3 runs from the conserved cysteine through the conserved F or W. The D gene is left open where the match is weak. A row's size may be missing; if present it is once, few, many or a size class.

v_gene,abundance,j_gene,d_gene,CDR3nt,CDR3aa
TRBV6-5,.,TRBJ1-6,.,TGTGCCAGCAGTTATTCCCCCCGGAAGGATTCACCCCTCCACTTT,CASSYSPRKDSPLHF
TRBV7-2,once,TRBJ2-7,TRBD1,TGTGCCAGCAGCTTAAGGACAGGGGCCCGGTACGAGCAGTACTTC,CASSLRTGARYEQYF
TRBV27,.,TRBJ1-1,.,TGTGCCAGCAGTTTTGACGGGATAACTGAAGCTTTCTTT,CASSFDGITEAFF
TRBV6-2/TRBV6-3,.,TRBJ1-2,TRBD1,TGTGCCAGCAGTTTCTTTCAGGGGGAGAACGGCTACACCTTC,CASSFFQGENGYTF
TRBV20-1,.,TRBJ2-2,TRBD2,TGCAGTGCTCCTTGGACTAGCGGGAGTTCAACCGGGGAGCTGTTTTTT,CSAPWTSGSSTGELFF
TRBV12-5,.,TRBJ2-3,.,TGTGCTAGTGGTTTGGCATCGGCGGGCAGGGGAACAGATACGCAGTATTTT,CASGLASAGRGTDTQYF
TRBV6-5,few,TRBJ1-6,.,TGTGCCAGCAGTTACTCGCATAGGGACGATTCACCCCTCCACTTT,CASSYSHRDDSPLHF
TRBV30,.,TRBJ1-5,TRBD1,TGTGCCTGGAGTGTACGGAGGGGGCTGCCGGATCAGCCCCAGCATTTT,CAWSVRRGLPDQPQHF
TRBV18,.,TRBJ1-5,TRBD1,TGTGCCAGCTCACCAGGGACAGGGGGCCCTAGGAATCAGCCCCAGCATTTT,CASSPGTGGPRNQPQHF
TRBV20-1,.,TRBJ2-1,TRBD2,TGCAGTGCTAGAGATCAAGTCCTTAGCGGGAGGAATGAGCAGTTCTTC,CSARDQVLSGRNEQFF
TRBV7-2,few,TRBJ1-2,.,TGTGCCAGCAGCTTAGGACAGGAGTGGTATGGCTACACCTTC,CASSLGQEWYGYTF
TRBV24-1,once,TRBJ2-1,TRBD2,TGTGCCACCAGTGACTCACTAGCGGGGGGATTCAATGAGCAGTTCTTC,CATSDSLAGGFNEQFF
TRBV6-1,.,TRBJ2-1,TRBD2,TGTGCCAGCAGCTCGACTAGCGGGACCCCCCCACTCTTC,CASSSTSGTPPLF
TRBV12-3/TRBV12-4,.,TRBJ2-1,.,TGTGCCACAGGGTTTTCGGGCCGGTCGATCAATGAGCAGTTCTTC,CATGFSGRSINEQFF
TRBV5-6,few,TRBJ1-6,.,TGTGCCAGCAGCTCCACAGCTTATAATTCACCCCTCCACTTT,CASSSTAYNSPLHF
TRBV6-1,few,TRBJ1-2,.,TGTGCCAGCAGCCAAAGGCAGAACTATGGCTACACCTTC,CASSQRQNYGYTF
TRBV7-2,.,TRBJ1-5,TRBD1,TGTGCCAGCAGCTCCAGGGGGGGTGGGAGCAATCAGCCCCAGCATTTT,CASSSRGGGSNQPQHF
TRBV19,few,TRBJ2-7,TRBD1,TGTGCCAGTGCTGTTCTGGGACAGGGTCCCTACGAGCAGTACTTC,CASAVLGQGPYEQYF
TRBV7-2,.,TRBJ1-5,.,TGTGCCAGCACCTTAGGGGGGCCGGGCAATCAGCCCCAGCATTTT,CASTLGGPGNQPQHF
TRBV7-9,.,TRBJ1-1,.,TGTGCCAGCAGCTTACCCGGGCAGATGAACACTGAAGCTTTCTTT,CASSLPGQMNTEAFF